Below are 17 T cell receptor beta chains sequenced from a single sample in a study of CD4+ T cells in melanoma. Repertoires were generated with immunoSEQ multiplex PCR, while TCRdb's copy carries only in-frame clones and drops some. The table includes roughly 10,000 clones, around 78% detected once. The sequenced material came from cells from a culture (not recorded whether cultured in vitro). Source of these receptors: a human donor with melanoma.

This clone has more than one count but fewer than ten. This chain connects TRBV6-1 to TRBJ2-7; 7 positions agree with TRBD1. This CDR3 region has 15 residues. Germline V CDR1 and CDR2: MNHNS, SASEGT. Unmatched junction bases numbered 4, after V lost 2 bases and J lost 0 bases. CDR3 in amino acids: CASSEQGTASYEQYF. Written as DNA, the CDR3 is TGTGCCAGCAGTGAACAGGGGACAGCCTCCTACGAGCAGTACTTC.

The sample holds one count of this clone. V usage is TRBV2 and J usage is TRBJ1-2, with D possibly matching TRBD1 (5 bases). V was trimmed by 11 bases and J by 4 bases, leaving 20 bases between them. Germline V gene lookup returns CDR1 SNHLY and CDR2 FYNNEI. This CDR3 region has 14 residues. This CDR3 reads CADSIAGLSYGYTF. CDR3 in DNA: TGTGCCGACTCGATCGCAGGGCTATCCTATGGCTACACCTTC.

The chain is built from TRBV30 and TRBJ2-2; possibly TRBD2 for D (6 bases). The V gene's germline CDR1 is GTSNPN and CDR2 SVGIG (reference sequence). Trimming removed 1 base from V and 5 bases from J, with 11 bases in between. The CDR3 is 14 residues long. The CDR3 DNA follows: TGTGCCTGGAGTGGAGGTGGGGGGACCGGGGAGCTGTTTTTT. Translation gives CAWSGGGGTGELFF.

CDR3 nucleotide sequence: TGCAGTGCTAGTTTCGGAACCCAGCCCCAGCATTTT. It encodes CSASFGTQPQHF. The chain links TRBV20-1 to TRBJ1-5; D remains ambiguous. The CDR3 has 12 amino acids. Germline-derived CDR1 and CDR2 are DFQATT and SNEGSKA (reference sequence). Trimming took off 3 bases at V and 7 bases at J, with 10 bases between the two ends.

Within the sample, this clone is medium-sized. The genes are TRBV7-9 and TRBJ1-1; possible D gene TRBD1, 5 bases. This CDR3 has 13 residues. CDR1 and CDR2 (germline): SEHNR, FQNEAQ (reference sequence). V lost 5 bases to trimming and J lost 12 bases, with 19 bases between them. CDR3 residues: CASSPGAAPGTFF. CDR3 nucleotide sequence: TGTGCCAGCAGCCCTGGGGCAGCTCCTGGGACTTTCTTT.

The rearrangement uses TRBV7-2 and TRBJ1-1, with 10 nucleotides matching TRBD1. This CDR3 contains 16 residues. V gave up 10 bases and J gave up 0 bases; unmatched junction bases: 11. Germline V gives CDR1 SGHTA, CDR2 FQGNSA. CDR3 DNA: TGTGCCACCCGCCCCCGGGACAGGGGAATGAACACTGAAGCTTTCTTT. This encodes CATRPRDRGMNTEAFF.

The rearrangement joins TRBV11-2 to TRBJ1-1, with D unresolved. Trimming shortened V by 1 base and J by 4 bases, and 7 bases separated the two germline ends. From germline, CDR1 is SGHAT and CDR2 FQNNGV. CDR3 length equals 13 residues. CDR3 residues: CASSLATTTEAFF. CDR3 in DNA: TGTGCCAGCAGCTTAGCCACAACCACTGAAGCTTTCTTT.

The rearrangement joins TRBV3-1 (or the pseudogene TRBV3-2) to TRBJ1-2; D is possibly TRBD1 (6 bases). Trimming stripped 1 base from V and 6 bases from J, with 15 bases between. The CDR3 totals 15 residues. Germline CDR1 is LGHDT and CDR2 is YNNKEL (reference sequence). The CDR3 is CASSQVIQGWDGYTF. CDR3 in DNA: TGTGCCAGCAGCCAAGTCATACAGGGTTGGGATGGCTACACCTTC.

The chain uses TRBV7-3 and TRBJ2-5; no clear D gene. V was trimmed by 3 bases and J by 4 bases, leaving 6 bases between them. The CDR3 has 12 residues. Germline CDR1 is SGHTA and CDR2 is FQGTGA. The CDR3 loop reads CASSFVGETQYF. Here the CDR3 DNA reads TGTGCCAGCAGCTTTGTGGGAGAGACCCAGTACTTC.

The genes are TRBV4-1 and TRBJ1-2, with TRBD1 as a possible D gene (5 bases). This CDR3 comprises 14 residues. Germline-derived CDR1 and CDR2 are MGHRA and YSYEKL. Trimming removed 3 bases from V and 4 bases from J, with 12 bases in between. In nucleotides, the CDR3 is TGCGCCAGCAGCCACCAGGGTCTCAGCTATGGCTACACCTTC. This sequence encodes CASSHQGLSYGYTF.

V is TRBV28 and J is TRBJ2-3; D unresolved. The CDR3 extends over 13 amino acids. V was cut by 6 bases and J by 2 bases, with 9 bases left in between. In germline, CDR1 is MDHEN, CDR2 SYDVKM. CDR3: CASRFRPTDTQYF. The CDR3 nucleotides are TGTGCCAGCAGGTTCAGGCCCACAGATACGCAGTATTTT.

This clone came up a few times. The V call is TRBV2, the J call TRBJ1-3; D ambiguous. V was trimmed by 4 bases and J by 0 bases, leaving 7 bases between them. This CDR3 has 14 residues. Germline CDR1 reads SNHLY; CDR2 reads FYNNEI. CDR3 sequence (DNA): TGTGCCAGCAGTGTACCAGGCTCTGGAAACACCATATATTTT. Residues: CASSVPGSGNTIYF.

This clone occurred a few times. CDR3 in DNA: TGTGCCAGTAGTACAGGGTCCGGAAACACCATATATTTT. Translating gives CASSTGSGNTIYF. The J gene is TRBJ1-3, the V gene TRBV19; possible D gene TRBD1, 5 bases. The ends were cut back, 4 bases at V and 4 bases at J, with 8 bases in the middle. The CDR3 has 13 amino acids. Germline V gives CDR1 LNHDA, CDR2 SQIVND (reference sequence).

CDR3: CASRGLAGEETQYF. The CDR3 DNA is TGCGCCAGCCGAGGACTAGCGGGTGAAGAGACCCAGTACTTC. The rearrangement joins TRBV10-2 to TRBJ2-5, with 11 bases aligning to TRBD2. The germline V gene has CDR1 WSHSY and CDR2 SAAADI. V dropped 8 bases and J dropped 3; count of bases not matched to a gene: 5. There are 14 residues in the CDR3.

This clone turned up a few times. The chain employs TRBV5-4 and TRBJ1-1, with D uncertain. The germline V and J ends were trimmed by 4 bases and 3 bases, with 13 bases remaining between them. The CDR3 runs 14 residues. From germline, CDR1 is SGHNT and CDR2 YYREEE (reference sequence). CDR3 in amino acids: CASSRDRSYTEAFF. DNA of the CDR3: TGTGCCAGCAGCCGAGACCGGTCGTACACTGAAGCTTTCTTT.

This clone turned up a few times. The chain combines TRBV11-1 with TRBJ2-2; the D call may be TRBD1 or TRBD2 (6 bases each). The length of the CDR3 is 16 residues. The ends were cut back, 1 base at V and 2 bases at J, with 11 bases in the middle. Germline CDR1 SGHAT, CDR2 FQDESV (reference sequence). DNA of the CDR3: TGTGCCAGCAGCTTAGAATGGGGGGCCAACACCGGGGAGCTGTTTTTT. It encodes CASSLEWGANTGELFF.

The V gene is TRBV5-5, the J gene TRBJ2-7; unclear D gene. V shed 1 base and J shed 2 bases, with 10 bases lying between them. Looked up from germline, CDR1 is SGHKS and CDR2 is YYEKEE (reference sequence). This CDR3 has 14 amino acids. The CDR3 DNA reads as TGTGCCAGCAGCTTGAACTTAGGGACCTACGAGCAGTACTTC. Translation: CASSLNLGTYEQYF.